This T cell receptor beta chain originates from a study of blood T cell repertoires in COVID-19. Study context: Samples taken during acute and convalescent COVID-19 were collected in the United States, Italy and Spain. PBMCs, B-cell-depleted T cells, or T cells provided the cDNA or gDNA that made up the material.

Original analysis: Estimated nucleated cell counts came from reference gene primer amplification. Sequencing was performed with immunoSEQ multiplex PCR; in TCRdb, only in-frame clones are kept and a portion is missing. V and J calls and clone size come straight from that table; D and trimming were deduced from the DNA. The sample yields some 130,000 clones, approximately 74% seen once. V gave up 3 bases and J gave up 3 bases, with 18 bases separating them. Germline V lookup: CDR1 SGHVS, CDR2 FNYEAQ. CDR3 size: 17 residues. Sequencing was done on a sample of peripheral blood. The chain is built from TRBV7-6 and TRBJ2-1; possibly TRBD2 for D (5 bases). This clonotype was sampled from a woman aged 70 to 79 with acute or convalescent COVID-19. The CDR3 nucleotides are TGTGCCAGCAGCTTGTCGGGAAATTTCGGGCTCTACAATGAGCAGTTCTTC. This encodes CASSLSGNFGLYNEQFF. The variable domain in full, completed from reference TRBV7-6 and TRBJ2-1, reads GAGVSQSPRYKVTKRGQDVALRCDPISGHVSLYWYRQALGQGPEFLTYFNYEAQQDKSGLPNDRFSAERPEGSISTLTIQRTEQRDSAMYRCASSLSGNFGLYNEQFFGPGTRLTVL.